This is a list of T cell receptor beta chains from one sample in a study of T cell responses to AZD1222 COVID-19 vaccine. The data were produced by immunoSEQ multiplex PCR, yet TCRdb's version contains in-frame clones alone and is incomplete. The data show approximately 89,000 clones, with under 95% seen just once and about 4.9% held by the top ten. The sequences come from peripheral blood, collected on day 0 of MenACWY control vaccination. These receptors were obtained from an adult in good health. The CDR3 runs from the conserved cysteine through the conserved F or W. A D gene is named only where the DNA matches it firmly. Only some rows state a clone size, as once, few, many or a class for expanded clones.

TRBV7-2	TRBJ2-3	NA	NA	CASSSPTPGVAQYF	TGTGCCAGCAGCTCCCCAACTCCCGGGGTGGCGCAGTATTTT
TRBV2	TRBJ2-1	NA	NA	CASPLPTSKVSGEQFF	TGTGCCAGCCCGCTACCGACTAGTAAGGTGTCTGGTGAGCAGTTCTTC
TRBV7-8	TRBJ2-1	NA	NA	CASSLPGEQFF	TGTGCCAGCAGCTTACCTGGCGAGCAGTTCTTC
TRBV3-1/TRBV3-2	TRBJ1-4	NA	NA	CASSQDPTGFGEKLFF	TGTGCCAGCAGCCAAGATCCCACAGGGTTCGGTGAAAAACTGTTTTTT
TRBV30	TRBJ2-7	NA	TRBD2	CAWNQREATIQYF	TGTGCCTGGAACCAGCGGGAGGCCACCATCCAGTACTTC
TRBV27	TRBJ2-7	NA	TRBD1	CASSWTGDGYEQYF	TGTGCCAGCAGTTGGACAGGGGACGGCTACGAGCAGTACTTC
TRBV30	TRBJ1-1	few	NA	CAWSVSVEAFF	TGTGCCTGGAGTGTAAGCGTTGAAGCTTTCTTT
TRBV6-5	TRBJ2-2	few	NA	CASSYSWGTAGELFF	TGTGCCAGCAGTTACTCCTGGGGCACAGCCGGGGAGCTGTTTTTT
TRBV7-9	TRBJ2-7	NA	TRBD2	CASSQSGGEVDEQYF	TGTGCCAGCAGCCAGTCGGGGGGAGAAGTAGACGAGCAGTACTTC
TRBV5-1	TRBJ1-2	NA	NA	CASSFDGNYGYTF	TGCGCCAGCAGCTTTGACGGAAACTATGGCTACACCTTC
TRBV29-1	TRBJ1-5	NA	NA	CSVSASNGNQPQHF	TGCAGCGTCTCGGCTTCGAACGGCAATCAGCCCCAGCATTTT
TRBV19	TRBJ2-7	NA	TRBD1	CASRDRARSSYEQYF	TGTGCCAGCCGGGACAGGGCCAGAAGCTCCTACGAGCAGTACTTC
TRBV9	TRBJ2-2	once	TRBD2	CASSAGTSGRAGTGELFF	TGTGCCAGCAGCGCCGGGACTAGCGGGAGGGCGGGTACCGGGGAGCTGTTTTTT
TRBV20-1	TRBJ1-2	NA	NA	CSASSSENGYTF	TGCAGTGCTAGTTCATCTGAGAATGGCTACACCTTC
TRBV6-4	TRBJ1-1	NA	NA	CASSSGANTEAFF	TGTGCCAGCAGTTCCGGGGCGAACACTGAAGCTTTCTTT
TRBV11-2	TRBJ1-3	NA	NA	CASSGQGPSGTIYF	TGTGCCAGCAGCGGACAAGGGCCTAGCGGCACCATATATTTT
TRBV5-1	TRBJ1-4	NA	NA	CASSLGGAEGEKLFF	TGCGCCAGCAGCTTGGGAGGGGCGGAAGGTGAAAAACTGTTTTTT
TRBV6-5	TRBJ1-2	NA	NA	CASSGPLDYGYTF	TGTGCCAGCAGCGGGCCTCTCGACTATGGCTACACCTTC
TRBV2	TRBJ2-1	NA	TRBD2	CASEPSGSIYNEQFF	TGTGCCAGCGAGCCCAGCGGGAGTATCTACAATGAGCAGTTCTTC
TRBV20-1	TRBJ1-2	NA	NA	CSASGTVTDGYTF	TGCAGTGCTAGTGGGACGGTGACGGATGGCTACACCTTC
TRBV28	TRBJ2-3	NA	NA	CASTRRVGTDTQYF	TGTGCCAGCACGAGGAGGGTGGGCACAGATACGCAGTATTTT
TRBV18	TRBJ2-3	NA	NA	CASSPPSTDTQYF	TGTGCCAGCTCACCTCCAAGCACAGATACGCAGTATTTT
TRBV7-9	TRBJ1-1	once	NA	CASSLVGGGTEAFF	TGTGCCAGCAGCTTAGTCGGGGGCGGCACTGAAGCTTTCTTT
TRBV5-4	TRBJ2-7	once	TRBD2	CASSFGGFTEQYF	TGTGCCAGCAGCTTCGGGGGGTTCACCGAGCAGTACTTC
TRBV5-1	TRBJ2-7	few	NA	CASSLGRLGEQYF	TGCGCCAGCAGCTTGGGCCGGCTGGGCGAGCAGTACTTC
TRBV27	TRBJ2-7	once	NA	CASSPMRQVLEQYF	TGTGCCAGCAGTCCCATGAGGCAGGTGCTCGAGCAGTACTTC
TRBV12-3/TRBV12-4	TRBJ2-5	NA	NA	CASTGVGVETQYF	TGTGCCAGCACGGGGGTGGGAGTAGAGACCCAGTACTTC
TRBV3-1/TRBV3-2	TRBJ1-4	NA	NA	CASSQGGAFEKLFF	TGTGCCAGCAGCCAAGGGGGGGCTTTTGAAAAACTGTTTTTT
TRBV24-1	TRBJ2-3	NA	TRBD2	CATSDFGRGTDTQYF	TGTGCCACCAGTGACTTCGGGAGGGGCACAGATACGCAGTATTTT
TRBV5-4	TRBJ2-7	NA	TRBD2	CASSLFGGRAGEQYF	TGTGCCAGCAGCTTGTTCGGCGGGAGGGCTGGGGAGCAGTACTTC
TRBV5-1	TRBJ2-2	NA	NA	CASSLSQNLGGELFF	TGCGCCAGCAGCTTGAGCCAAAACTTGGGCGGGGAGCTGTTTTTT
TRBV5-1	TRBJ1-2	NA	NA	CASTGDYGYTF	TGCGCCAGCACAGGGGATTATGGCTACACCTTC
TRBV7-2	TRBJ1-3	NA	NA	CASSEESGAGNTIYF	TGTGCCAGCAGTGAGGAGTCGGGCGCCGGAAACACCATATATTTT
TRBV5-4	TRBJ1-1	NA	NA	CASSEGWERSEAFF	TGTGCCAGCAGCGAGGGGTGGGAACGCAGTGAAGCTTTCTTT
TRBV18	TRBJ2-5	few	TRBD1	CASSRTGTQETQYF	TGTGCCAGCTCGCGGACAGGAACCCAAGAGACCCAGTACTTC
TRBV28	TRBJ1-1	once	NA	CASSSTDRKAFF	TGTGCCAGCAGTTCGACAGATAGGAAAGCTTTCTTT
TRBV6-4	TRBJ2-1	NA	TRBD2	CASSEIGLVGLEVGEQFF	TGTGCCAGCAGTGAAATAGGTTTGGTGGGACTAGAGGTCGGAGAGCAGTTCTTC
TRBV28	TRBJ2-1	NA	NA	CASRGGLGGNEQFF	TGTGCCAGCAGGGGGGGCTTAGGGGGCAATGAGCAGTTCTTC
TRBV25-1	TRBJ1-2	NA	NA	CASSEQGRGYTF	TGTGCCAGCAGTGAACAGGGGAGAGGCTACACCTTC